The 3 T cell receptor beta chains below all came from one sample that was sequenced in a study of PD-L1 blockade in urothelial cancer. Measured with immunoSEQ multiplex PCR; TCRdb has only the in-frame clones, and not every one. The table lists about 90,000 clones, roughly nine tenths of them singletons. This material consisted of PBMCs, taken around atezolizumab (anti-PD-L1) treatment. Receptors originate from a man between 60 and 75 years old with urothelial cancer.

The CDR3 spells CASSLSISSGRRRHEQFF. The CDR3 nucleotides read TGTGCCAGCAGTTTATCGATATCTAGCGGGAGGCGCCGACATGAGCAGTTCTTC. The chain uses TRBV27 and TRBJ2-1, with TRBD2 matching 11 bases. The trim removed 0 bases at V and 8 bases at J, leaving 12 bases unmatched. The CDR3 spans 18 residues. Germline CDR1 is MNHEY and CDR2 is SMNVEV (reference sequence).

The chain couples TRBV2 to TRBJ2-3; 7 bases align to TRBD1. V lost 7 bases, J lost 5 bases, and 3 bases stayed unmatched. The CDR3 consists of 12 residues. The V gene's germline CDR1 is SNHLY and CDR2 FYNNEI. The CDR3 loop is CASNRDRDTQYF. The CDR3 nucleotides read TGTGCCAGCAATCGGGACAGAGATACGCAGTATTTT.

This chain joins TRBV29-1 and TRBJ1-5; D might be TRBD1 (6 bases). The germline V gene has CDR1 SQVTM and CDR2 ANQGSEA. The V end lost 6 bases, the J end lost 7 bases, and 16 bases lay between the germline ends. The CDR3 covers 13 residues. The CDR3 reads CSVVTGFNQPQHF. CDR3 in DNA: TGCAGCGTAGTTACAGGGTTTAACCAGCCCCAGCATTTT. Together with reference TRBV29-1 and TRBJ1-5, the CDR3 gives the full variable domain: SAVISQKPSRDICQRGTSLTIQCQVDSQVTMMFWYRQQPGQSLTLIATANQGSEATYESGFVIDKFPISRPNLTFSTLTVSNMSPEDSSIYLCSVVTGFNQPQHFGDGTRLSIL.